This TCR beta chain was recovered during a study of blood T cell repertoires in COVID-19. Study-wide background: T cells, B-cell-depleted T cells, or PBMCs supplied cDNA or gDNA.

As processed by the authors: Reference gene primer amplification in the assay estimated nucleated cell counts. TCRdb keeps only in-frame clones here, not all; method: immunoSEQ multiplex PCR. V, J and clone size are those of that table, while D and trimming were read from the DNA. The data show roughly 43,000 clones, around 82% seen once. The CDR3 is 17 residues long. The V and J ends lost 0 bases and 3 bases, in that order; junction bases with no gene match: 5. The germline V gene has CDR1 SGHRS and CDR2 YFSETQ. This TCR was sampled from a woman aged 70 to 79 with acute or convalescent COVID-19. The sample consisted of peripheral blood. This chain links TRBV5-1 with TRBJ2-1; 11 bases map to TRBD2. Here the CDR3 reads CASSLELAGGNYNEQFF. Here the CDR3 DNA reads TGCGCCAGCAGCTTGGAGCTAGCGGGGGGAAACTACAATGAGCAGTTCTTC.